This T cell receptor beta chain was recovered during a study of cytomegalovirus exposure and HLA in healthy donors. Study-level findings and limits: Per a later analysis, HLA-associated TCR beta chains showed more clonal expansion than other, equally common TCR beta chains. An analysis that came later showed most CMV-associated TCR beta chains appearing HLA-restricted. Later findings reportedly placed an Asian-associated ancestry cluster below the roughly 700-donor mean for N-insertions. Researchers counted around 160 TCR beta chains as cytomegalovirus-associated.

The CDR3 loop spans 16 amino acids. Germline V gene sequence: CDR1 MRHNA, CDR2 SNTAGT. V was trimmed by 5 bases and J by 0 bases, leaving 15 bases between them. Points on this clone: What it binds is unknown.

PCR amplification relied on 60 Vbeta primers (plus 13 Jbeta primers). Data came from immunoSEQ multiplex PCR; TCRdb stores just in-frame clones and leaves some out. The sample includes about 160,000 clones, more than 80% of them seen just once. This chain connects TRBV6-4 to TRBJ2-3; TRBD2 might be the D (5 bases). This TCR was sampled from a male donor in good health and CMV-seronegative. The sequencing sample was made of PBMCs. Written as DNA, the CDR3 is TGTGCCAGCAGTTTCGGGATTGATGGTAGCACAGATACGCAGTATTTT. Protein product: CASSFGIDGSTDTQYF.